Presented here are 9 T cell receptor delta chains from one specimen sequenced in a study of γδ T cells in repeated Plasmodium falciparum infection. TCRdb fed the multiplex PCR reads to CATT. The table shows approximately 60,000 delta-chain clones, with over 1.5% occurring only once. Bulk repertoires came from Vgamma9/Vdelta2+ or Vdelta2-negative gammadelta T cells flow-sorted from PBMC. Specimen: gamma-delta T cells from blood. The receptors were sampled from a pool of human donors (malaria-infected and uninfected, not separated).

This clone appeared many times. A read error is possible here, since a much larger clone lies one base away. The same CDR3 is also encoded by other DNA sequences in this sample. The chain recombines TRDV1 with TRDJ1, with TRDD3 matching over 10 bases. In germline, CDR1 is TSWWSYY, CDR2 QGS. The CDR3 is 21 residues long. This CDR3 is CALRELGPTELLGDWCDKLIF. DNA for the CDR3: TGTGCTCTTAGGGAACTTGGTCCTACAGAGCTACTGGGGGATTGGTGCGATAAACTCATCTTT.

In this sample, this clone turned up a few times. The chain is built from TRDV1 and TRDJ1; the match to TRDD3 covers 13 bases. Here the J gene came from matching the DNA to germline, since TCRdb omits it. J gave up 2 bases and V 2 bases, and 32 bases lay outside the gene matches. From germline, CDR1 is TSWWSYY and CDR2 QGS. The CDR3 totals 26 residues. This CDR3 is CALGETGPSYKYVGYWGIRGTDKLIF. The CDR3 DNA is TGTGCTCTTGGGGAAACGGGGCCTTCCTACAAGTATGTCGGTTACTGGGGGATACGAGGAACCGATAAACTCATCTTT.

The table lists this clone with many counts. This DNA's translation differs at residue 17 from TCRdb's protein, which comes from a much larger clone; a read error is likely, and the protein shown is translated from the DNA. V usage is TRDV1 and J usage is TRDJ1; the match to TRDD3 covers 8 bases. TCRdb supplies no J gene; here it was assigned by aligning the nucleotide sequence to germline. This CDR3 is built from 25 residues. Germline V gives CDR1 TSWWSYY, CDR2 QGS. V lost 8 bases and J lost 0; bases outside the gene matches: 38. CDR3 bases: TGTGCTCTTCCCGAGAGGGTAACCTACCTTTCTTTACTGGGGGTTACATTTCAGTACACCGATAAACTCATCTTT. Its protein is CALPERVTYLSLLGVTFQYTDKLIF.

A few counts support this clone. Since a far larger clone is one base different, this is likely a read error. The same CDR3 can be traced to other DNA sequences in this sample. V is TRDV1 and J is TRDJ1; 7 bases align to TRDD3. The J gene, not given by TCRdb, was assigned here from a germline match of the nucleotide sequence. Germline V gene data show CDR1 as TSWWSYY and CDR2 as QGS. The CDR3 has 21 residues. V shed 4 bases, J shed 0 bases, and the junction held 23 bases outside the gene matches. In nucleotides, the CDR3 is TGTGCTCTTGGGGGGCCTACGGGTACCGGGGGATCACTCTCTTACACCGATAAACTCATCTTT. Amino acid sequence: CALGGPTGTGGSLSYTDKLIF.

This clone was detected ten times or more. The protein TCRdb lists belongs to a much larger clone and differs from this DNA's translation at residue 15, which points to a read error; the protein shown is made from the DNA. This chain's CDR3 is CALGEIPSFTGGAKPIF. DNA of the CDR3: TGTGCTCTTGGGGAAATCCCTTCCTTTACTGGGGGAGCCAAACCCATCTTT. This chain links TRDV1 with TRDJ1; TRDD3 matches 9 bases. CDR1 and CDR2 (germline): TSWWSYY, QGS. The CDR3 runs to 17 residues.

As regards this clone: A far larger clone lies a single base away; this is likely a read error. The identical CDR3 is also encoded by other nucleotide sequences in the sample. V usage is TRDV1 and J usage is TRDJ1; 11 nucleotides line up with TRDD3. Assignment of the J gene here rests on matching the DNA to germline, because TCRdb gives none. Germline-derived CDR1 and CDR2 are TSWWSYY and QGS. The CDR3 has 22 amino acids. The V gene end was trimmed by 1 base and the J gene end by 8 bases; junction bases not matched to a gene: 27. CDR3 DNA sequence: TGTGCTCTTGGGGAACGTGGCACTGGGGGATATGGGTCGAATGGTTGTCCGATGAAACTCATCTTT. Encoded protein: CALGERGTGGYGSNGCPMKLIF.

Many counts were recorded for this clone. This likely stems from a read error, as it lies one base from a far larger clone. The same CDR3 is also encoded by other DNA sequences in this sample. The chain uses TRDV1 and TRDJ1; maybe TRDD3 (6 bases). TCRdb carries no J gene annotation; the J gene was assigned here by matching the DNA with germline. V gave up 1 base and J gave up 0 bases, with 18 bases separating them. This CDR3 contains 18 residues. Germline V CDR1 and CDR2: TSWWSYY, QGS. CDR3 sequence reads: CALGERTGGREYTDKLIF. The CDR3 DNA is TGTGCTCTTGGGGAACGGACCGGGGGACGTGAGTACACCGATAAACTCATCTTT.

Notes on this clone: A much more abundant neighbour one base away suggests this may be a read error. Other DNA sequences within the sample encode an identical CDR3. The V gene is TRDV1, the J gene TRDJ1; D may match TRDD2 or TRDD3 (6 bases each). In the absence of a J gene in TCRdb, the DNA was matched to germline to assign it here. The germline V and J ends were trimmed by 2 bases and 0 bases, with 40 bases remaining between them. The germline CDR1 and CDR2 sequences are TSWWSYY and QGS. The CDR3 is 25 residues long. CDR3 nucleotide sequence: TGTGCTCTTGGGGAAGGGTTGCTATCCTACCGACTGAGGGGGGAGTCCATTCCAAACACCGATAAACTCATCTTT. Its protein is CALGEGLLSYRLRGESIPNTDKLIF.

This clone was observed a handful of times. A read error likely explains this, since a far larger clone differs by one base. This same CDR3 is encoded by further DNA sequences in the sample. The rearrangement uses TRDV1 and TRDJ1; 12 nucleotides agree with TRDD3. This CDR3 comprises 18 residues. Germline V CDR1 and CDR2: TSWWSYY, QGS. The CDR3 DNA reads as TGTGCTCTTGGGACACCTGGGGGATACGCATTTCACACCAATAAGCTCATCTTT. It codes for CALGTPGGYAFHTNKLIF.